The rows below give T cell receptor beta chains drawn from one sample of a study of CD8+CD57+ T cells in acquired aplastic anemia. TCRdb analysed the reads with MiXCR anew, one entry per CDR3 protein. Among 35,000 to 50,000 distinct CDR3 sequences, 65% to 70% were seen once, and the ten largest hold more than 20%. The material sequenced was sorted CD4+, CD8+, or CD8+CD57+ T cells (not recorded which) from PBMCs. The receptors originated from a human donor in good health, serving as a control. Both conserved end residues are part of each CDR3. Each record gives: J gene, clone size, V gene, D gene, CDR3 protein, CDR3 DNA. A D gene is named only where the DNA matches it firmly. Clone size is shown for a subset of rows, as once, few, many or a class of expanded clone.

j_gene: TRBJ2-5; abundance: many; v_gene: TRBV14; d_gene: NA; CDR3aa: CASSQGGVQETQYF; CDR3nt: TGTGCCAGCAGCCAAGGGGGGGTTCAAGAGACCCAGTACTTC
j_gene: TRBJ1-2; abundance: NA; v_gene: TRBV2; d_gene: TRBD1; CDR3aa: CASSPRTGYNYGYTF; CDR3nt: TGTGCCAGCAGTCCCCGGACAGGATATAACTATGGCTACACCTTC
j_gene: TRBJ2-3; abundance: NA; v_gene: TRBV20-1; d_gene: NA; CDR3aa: CSARSISGPSGTGTQYF; CDR3nt: TGCAGCGCTAGATCCATATCCGGGCCCTCGGGCACAGGTACGCAGTATTTT
j_gene: TRBJ1-2; abundance: NA; v_gene: TRBV6-2/TRBV6-3; d_gene: NA; CDR3aa: CASSVSGSNYGYTF; CDR3nt: TGTGCCAGCAGCGTCTCAGGGTCTAACTATGGCTACACCTTC
j_gene: TRBJ1-2; abundance: NA; v_gene: TRBV2; d_gene: NA; CDR3aa: CASTLRTTNYGYTF; CDR3nt: TGTGCCAGCACCCTACGGACGACGAACTATGGCTACACCTTC
j_gene: TRBJ1-2; abundance: NA; v_gene: TRBV20-1; d_gene: NA; CDR3aa: CSALAPGGYTF; CDR3nt: TGCAGTGCACTCGCTCCGGGGGGCTACACCTTC
j_gene: TRBJ2-7; abundance: medium-sized; v_gene: TRBV19; d_gene: NA; CDR3aa: CASSTSAEYEQYF; CDR3nt: TGTGCCAGTAGTACCTCAGCGGAATACGAGCAGTACTTC
j_gene: TRBJ2-6; abundance: few; v_gene: TRBV15; d_gene: NA; CDR3aa: CATSRGGSGANVLTF; CDR3nt: TGTGCCACCAGCAGAGGGGGTTCTGGGGCCAACGTCCTGACTTTC
j_gene: TRBJ1-1; abundance: NA; v_gene: TRBV14; d_gene: NA; CDR3aa: CASSLQRLTEAFF; CDR3nt: TGTGCCAGCAGCCTCCAGAGGTTAACTGAAGCTTTCTTT
j_gene: TRBJ2-1; abundance: medium-sized; v_gene: TRBV10-3; d_gene: NA; CDR3aa: CAIGLSTTSSYNEQFF; CDR3nt: TGTGCCATCGGGCTCAGTACTACGAGCTCCTACAATGAGCAGTTCTTC
j_gene: TRBJ2-7; abundance: NA; v_gene: TRBV2; d_gene: TRBD1; CDR3aa: CAGRTGYYEQYF; CDR3nt: TGTGCCGGAAGGACAGGGTACTACGAGCAGTACTTC
j_gene: TRBJ2-2; abundance: many; v_gene: TRBV7-8; d_gene: TRBD2; CDR3aa: CASSPRSGGANTGELFF; CDR3nt: TGTGCCAGCAGCCCCCGTAGCGGGGGAGCGAACACCGGGGAGCTGTTTTTT
j_gene: TRBJ2-7; abundance: NA; v_gene: TRBV7-2; d_gene: NA; CDR3aa: CASSLASEYEQYF; CDR3nt: TGTGCCAGCAGCTTAGCTTCGGAGTACGAGCAGTACTTC
j_gene: TRBJ2-7; abundance: NA; v_gene: TRBV7-8; d_gene: NA; CDR3aa: CASSPVWDQYF; CDR3nt: TGTGCCAGCAGCCCTGTGTGGGATCAGTACTTC
j_gene: TRBJ2-7; abundance: NA; v_gene: TRBV6-1; d_gene: TRBD1; CDR3aa: CASSEEGQGGYEQYF; CDR3nt: TGTGCCAGCAGTGAAGAGGGACAGGGGGGCTACGAGCAGTACTTC
j_gene: TRBJ1-2; abundance: medium-sized; v_gene: TRBV19; d_gene: NA; CDR3aa: CASSSPLNNRYGYTF; CDR3nt: TGTGCCAGTAGTTCCCCCCTCAATAATCGGTATGGCTACACCTTC
j_gene: TRBJ1-2; abundance: NA; v_gene: TRBV20-1; d_gene: NA; CDR3aa: CSADSPTEGYGYTF; CDR3nt: TGCAGTGCTGATAGTCCCACGGAGGGCTATGGCTACACCTTC
j_gene: TRBJ2-7; abundance: NA; v_gene: TRBV10-3; d_gene: TRBD2; CDR3aa: CAISVSTSGSSQYF; CDR3nt: TGTGCCATCAGTGTGTCGACTAGCGGGAGCTCGCAGTACTTC
j_gene: TRBJ1-1; abundance: NA; v_gene: TRBV29-1; d_gene: NA; CDR3aa: CSAVGVGTEAFF; CDR3nt: TGCAGCGCCGTGGGAGTGGGCACTGAAGCTTTCTTT
j_gene: TRBJ2-4; abundance: NA; v_gene: TRBV11-2; d_gene: NA; CDR3aa: CASSTTPAGKNIQYF; CDR3nt: TGTGCCAGCAGTACGACCCCGGCGGGCAAAAACATTCAGTACTTC
j_gene: TRBJ1-5; abundance: few; v_gene: TRBV2; d_gene: TRBD1; CDR3aa: CASSKGQGGQPQHF; CDR3nt: TGTGCCAGCAGTAAGGGACAGGGCGGTCAGCCCCAGCATTTT
j_gene: TRBJ2-5; abundance: NA; v_gene: TRBV2; d_gene: NA; CDR3aa: CASSEGHTQETQYF; CDR3nt: TGTGCCAGCAGTGAGGGGCACACCCAAGAGACCCAGTACTTC
j_gene: TRBJ1-5; abundance: few; v_gene: TRBV19; d_gene: TRBD1; CDR3aa: CASSMTGFNQPQHF; CDR3nt: TGTGCCAGTAGCATGACAGGGTTTAATCAGCCCCAGCATTTT
j_gene: TRBJ2-7; abundance: NA; v_gene: TRBV19; d_gene: TRBD1; CDR3aa: CASSPGQGESYEQYF; CDR3nt: TGTGCCAGCAGTCCGGGACAGGGGGAATCCTACGAGCAGTACTTC
j_gene: TRBJ2-5; abundance: NA; v_gene: TRBV25-1; d_gene: NA; CDR3aa: CASSLVDRSQETQYF; CDR3nt: TGTGCCAGCAGCTTAGTCGACAGATCCCAAGAGACCCAGTACTTC
j_gene: TRBJ2-3; abundance: NA; v_gene: TRBV7-2; d_gene: TRBD1; CDR3aa: CASSLRRQGTGDTQYF; CDR3nt: TGTGCCAGCAGCTTAAGGCGACAGGGGACCGGAGATACGCAGTATTTT
j_gene: TRBJ2-7; abundance: NA; v_gene: TRBV19; d_gene: TRBD2; CDR3aa: CASSSSAGGPYEQYF; CDR3nt: TGTGCCAGTAGTTCCTCAGCGGGAGGGCCCTACGAGCAGTACTTC
j_gene: TRBJ1-4; abundance: NA; v_gene: TRBV15; d_gene: TRBD1; CDR3aa: CATSSWDRGEEKLFF; CDR3nt: TGTGCCACCAGCTCGTGGGACAGGGGAGAGGAAAAACTGTTTTTT
j_gene: TRBJ2-7; abundance: few; v_gene: TRBV20-1; d_gene: TRBD2; CDR3aa: CSAIAGVGYEQYF; CDR3nt: TGCAGTGCTATCGCGGGGGTGGGTTACGAGCAGTACTTC
j_gene: TRBJ1-2; abundance: once; v_gene: TRBV20-1; d_gene: NA; CDR3aa: CSARSQGLWGYTF; CDR3nt: TGCAGTGCTAGATCGCAGGGGTTGTGGGGCTACACCTTC
j_gene: TRBJ2-7; abundance: NA; v_gene: TRBV6-5; d_gene: NA; CDR3aa: CASSYSKGPNSYEQYF; CDR3nt: TGTGCCAGCAGCTACTCGAAGGGTCCGAACTCCTACGAGCAGTACTTC
j_gene: TRBJ2-7; abundance: few; v_gene: TRBV15; d_gene: TRBD2; CDR3aa: CATSRVSGATYEQYF; CDR3nt: TGTGCCACCAGCAGAGTTAGCGGGGCAACCTACGAGCAGTACTTC
j_gene: TRBJ1-3; abundance: NA; v_gene: TRBV19; d_gene: NA; CDR3aa: CASTFMGRAGNTIYF; CDR3nt: TGTGCCAGTACTTTCATGGGCAGGGCTGGAAACACCATATATTTT
j_gene: TRBJ2-2; abundance: NA; v_gene: TRBV2; d_gene: NA; CDR3aa: CASWGGTGELFF; CDR3nt: TGTGCCAGTTGGGGCGGGACCGGGGAGCTGTTTTTT
j_gene: TRBJ1-6; abundance: NA; v_gene: TRBV15; d_gene: TRBD1; CDR3aa: CATGQGASPLHF; CDR3nt: TGTGCCACCGGACAGGGTGCTTCACCCCTCCACTTT
j_gene: TRBJ2-7; abundance: many; v_gene: TRBV28; d_gene: TRBD1; CDR3aa: CASSLRSRDRATTYEQYF; CDR3nt: TGTGCCAGCAGTTTACGGTCCCGGGACAGGGCCACGACCTACGAGCAGTACTTC
j_gene: TRBJ2-2; abundance: once; v_gene: TRBV12-3/TRBV12-4; d_gene: NA; CDR3aa: CASSSGAGELFF; CDR3nt: TGTGCCAGCAGTTCAGGAGCCGGGGAGCTGTTTTTT
j_gene: TRBJ1-4; abundance: once; v_gene: TRBV9; d_gene: TRBD1; CDR3aa: CASSPTGGNEKLLF; CDR3nt: TGTGCCAGCAGCCCAACAGGGGGCAATGAAAAACTGCTCTTT
j_gene: TRBJ1-5; abundance: NA; v_gene: TRBV19; d_gene: NA; CDR3aa: CASSGAETQPQHF; CDR3nt: TGTGCCAGTAGTGGGGCGGAGACTCAGCCCCAGCATTTT
j_gene: TRBJ2-7; abundance: NA; v_gene: TRBV20-1; d_gene: TRBD2; CDR3aa: CSASGTSEYYEQYF; CDR3nt: TGCAGTGCTTCCGGGACTAGCGAATACTACGAGCAGTATTTC
j_gene: TRBJ2-7; abundance: NA; v_gene: TRBV5-8; d_gene: NA; CDR3aa: CASSPGALSSYEQYF; CDR3nt: TGTGCCAGCAGTCCCGGGGCCTTAAGCTCCTACGAGCAGTACTTC
j_gene: TRBJ1-4; abundance: NA; v_gene: TRBV7-9; d_gene: NA; CDR3aa: CASSAQGSEKLFF; CDR3nt: TGTGCCAGCAGCGCTCAGGGGAGTGAAAAACTGTTTTTT
j_gene: TRBJ2-1; abundance: few; v_gene: TRBV7-6; d_gene: NA; CDR3aa: CASSLASYNEQFF; CDR3nt: TGTGCCAGCAGCTTGGCTTCCTACAATGAGCAGTTCTTC
j_gene: TRBJ1-2; abundance: NA; v_gene: TRBV15; d_gene: NA; CDR3aa: CATSPDSSNYGYTF; CDR3nt: TGTGCCACCAGCCCGGACTCCTCGAACTATGGCTACACCTTC
j_gene: TRBJ2-1; abundance: NA; v_gene: TRBV12-3/TRBV12-4; d_gene: TRBD1; CDR3aa: CASRTGQGGNEQFF; CDR3nt: TGTGCCAGCAGGACTGGACAGGGGGGAAATGAGCAGTTCTTC
j_gene: TRBJ2-2; abundance: NA; v_gene: TRBV10-3; d_gene: TRBD1; CDR3aa: CAIRQGSNTGELFF; CDR3nt: TGTGCCATCCGACAGGGGTCGAACACCGGGGAGCTGTTTTTT
j_gene: TRBJ2-1; abundance: once; v_gene: TRBV2; d_gene: TRBD1; CDR3aa: CASSYRGNEQFF; CDR3nt: TGTGCCAGCAGTTACAGGGGGAATGAGCAGTTCTTC
j_gene: TRBJ1-1; abundance: few; v_gene: TRBV2; d_gene: NA; CDR3aa: CASSSQGRNTEAFF; CDR3nt: TGTGCCAGCAGTTCTCAGGGTCGGAACACTGAAGCTTTCTTT
j_gene: TRBJ2-5; abundance: NA; v_gene: TRBV19; d_gene: NA; CDR3aa: CASSSQTQETQYF; CDR3nt: TGTGCCAGTAGTTCACAAACGCAAGAGACCCAGTACTTC
j_gene: TRBJ1-1; abundance: NA; v_gene: TRBV2; d_gene: TRBD1; CDR3aa: CASSFDRGMNTEAFF; CDR3nt: TGTGCCAGCAGTTTTGACAGGGGAATGAACACTGAAGCTTTCTTT